The 13 T cell receptor beta chains reported below all come from one sample, sequenced in a study of cytomegalovirus exposure and HLA in healthy donors. The study ran its PCR with 60 Vbeta and 13 Jbeta primers. Profiling relied on immunoSEQ multiplex PCR, and the TCRdb table lists in-frame clones only, not all of them. The repertoire holds 160,000 or so clones, with about 71% as singletons. Sequencing used PBMCs. These TCRs come from a woman between 25 and 40 years old in good health and CMV-seronegative.

The chain has TRBV7-8 and TRBJ2-1; 8 bases are shared with TRBD1. This CDR3 is 17 amino acids long. Germline CDR1 and CDR2: SGHVS and FQNEAQ. With V trimmed by 6 bases and J by 3 bases, 13 bases remained unmatched. The CDR3 sequence is CASRDTGTGFFYNEQFF. In DNA form, the CDR3 reads TGTGCCAGCAGGGACACCGGGACAGGCTTTTTCTACAATGAGCAGTTCTTC.

This clone came up a few times. The chain's CDR3 is CASSPGKNSPLHF. The CDR3 coding sequence is TGTGCCAGCAGCCCGGGTAAAAATTCACCCCTCCACTTT. This chain joins TRBV7-6 and TRBJ1-6, with D unresolved. Germline assignment: CDR1 SGHVS and CDR2 FNYEAQ. Trimming removed 5 bases from V and 7 bases from J, with 9 bases in between. The CDR3 extends over 13 amino acids.

This CDR3 reads CASKGQHTDTQYF. CDR3 nucleotide sequence: TGTGCCAGCAAGGGACAGCACACAGATACGCAGTATTTT. The chain carries TRBV27 and TRBJ2-3; the match to TRBD1 covers 7 bases. This CDR3 comprises 13 residues. V shed 7 bases and J 2 bases; nucleotides not matched to a gene: 3. Germline CDR1 MNHEY, CDR2 SMNVEV (reference sequence).

A word on this clone: Other DNA sequences in this sample translate to the same CDR3. The chain uses TRBV2 and TRBJ1-5; 8 bases are a match to TRBD1. The V gene end was trimmed by 8 bases and the J gene end by 1 base; junction bases not matched to a gene: 1. Germline V gives CDR1 SNHLY, CDR2 FYNNEI. This CDR3 is 13 amino acids long. CDR3: CASRTGSNQPQHF. CDR3 in DNA: TGTGCCAGCCGGACAGGGAGCAATCAGCCCCAGCATTTT.

The DNA of the CDR3 is TGTGCCAGCAGCTTAGGGGACAGGGAAAAAGACACCATATATTTT. Its protein product is CASSLGDREKDTIYF. The chain employs TRBV7-9 and TRBJ1-3; 9 bases are shared with TRBD1. This CDR3 spans 15 amino acids. Germline lookup yields CDR1 SEHNR and CDR2 FQNEAQ (reference sequence). V shed 1 base, J shed 8 bases, and the junction held 6 bases outside the gene matches.

The rearrangement links TRBV4-2 to TRBJ2-1; tentatively, D is TRBD2 (5 bases). The CDR3 is made up of 12 amino acids. V was clipped by 4 bases and J by 7 bases, with 8 bases between them. The germline V gene has CDR1 LGHNA and CDR2 YNFKEQ. The CDR3 loop reads CASSPSGNEQFF. The CDR3 DNA sequence: TGTGCCAGCAGCCCCTCGGGGAATGAGCAGTTCTTC.

This sequence joins TRBV29-1 and TRBJ2-7, with 8 bases fitting TRBD2. CDR3 size: 13 residues. Germline assignment: CDR1 SQVTM and CDR2 ANQGSEA. With 3 bases clipped from V and 3 bases from J, the junction kept 4 bases outside the gene matches. Here the CDR3 DNA reads TGCAGCGTTGATGGCGGGACTAGCTACGAGCAGTACTTC. Protein sequence: CSVDGGTSYEQYF.

V and J are TRBV28 and TRBJ2-1; 9 nucleotides line up with TRBD2. V shed 6 bases and J 8 bases; nucleotides not matched to a gene: 14. Germline V gene lookup returns CDR1 MDHEN and CDR2 SYDVKM. The CDR3 runs 16 residues. CDR3 coding DNA: TGTGCCAGCAGGGAGGGGCATGGCGGGAGGGCCGATGAGCAGTTCTTC. Protein: CASREGHGGRADEQFF.

CDR3 DNA sequence: TGTGCCAGCAGCCACTCTAGCGTAGCATCCTACGAGCAGTACTTC. Translating it yields CASSHSSVASYEQYF. This rearrangement joins TRBV7-6 to TRBJ2-7; D may be TRBD2 (6 bases). This CDR3 spans 15 amino acids. V lost 5 bases and J lost 1, with 15 bases in between. Germline V lookup: CDR1 SGHVS, CDR2 FNYEAQ. Looking up the rest from reference TRBV7-6 and TRBJ2-7 gives the full variable domain: GAGVSQSPRYKVTKRGQDVALRCDPISGHVSLYWYRQALGQGPEFLTYFNYEAQQDKSGLPNDRFSAERPEGSISTLTIQRTEQRDSAMYRCASSHSSVASYEQYFGPGTRLTVT.

This chain joins TRBV11-3 and TRBJ2-3; TRBD1 matches 11 bases. Germline CDR1 is SGHNT and CDR2 is YENEEA. V was clipped by 4 bases and J by 0 bases; unmatched bases: 6. CDR3 length: 17 residues. The CDR3 DNA follows: TGTGCCAGCAGCTCGGGACAGGGGGTTCCTAGCACAGATACGCAGTATTTT. This gives the protein CASSSGQGVPSTDTQYF.

This clone was picked up one time. The rearrangement uses TRBV5-4 and TRBJ2-5, with 11 nucleotides matching TRBD2. The V gene end was trimmed by 4 bases and the J gene end by 0 bases; junction bases not matched to a gene: 5. Germline CDR1 is SGHNT and CDR2 is YYREEE (reference sequence). CDR3 size: 16 residues. This CDR3 reads CASSLGLAEDQETQYF. Written as DNA, the CDR3 is TGTGCCAGCAGCCTGGGACTAGCGGAAGACCAAGAGACCCAGTACTTC.

The chain links TRBV6-5 to TRBJ2-2; D is perhaps TRBD2 (5 bases). CDR1 MNHEY and CDR2 SVGAGI come from the germline V gene. V lost 6 bases to trimming and J lost 7 bases, with 15 bases between them. The CDR3 runs 14 residues. CDR3 sequence: CASSPPREVGELFF. In DNA form, the CDR3 reads TGTGCCAGCAGCCCCCCCCGGGAAGTCGGGGAGCTGTTTTTT.

V and J are TRBV19 and TRBJ1-1; TRBD1 might be the D (5 bases). CDR1 is LNHDA and CDR2 is SQIVND in the germline V gene (reference sequence). Trimming cost V 9 bases and J 1 base, with 18 bases left between them. This CDR3 region has 15 residues. The CDR3 sequence is CASKPLPQGNTEAFF. The DNA for the CDR3 is TGTGCCAGCAAACCCCTCCCTCAGGGGAACACTGAAGCTTTCTTT.